This entry concerns a single T cell receptor beta chain. The data derive from a study of blood T cell repertoires in COVID-19. The wider study: Acute and convalescent COVID-19 specimens originated in the United States, Italy and Spain. PBMCs, B-cell-depleted T cells, or T cells were the source of the cDNA or gDNA that made up the material.

A Seattle source enrolled patients during active infection and followed them longitudinally. Under the authors' procedure: Amplified reference gene primers provided the basis for estimating nucleated cell counts. Sequencing was performed with immunoSEQ multiplex PCR; in TCRdb, only in-frame clones are kept and a portion is missing. Clone size and the V and J calls come from that table; the DNA yielded D and trimming. The data contain 330,000 or so clones, approximately 86% of them singletons. This TCR came from a man aged 30 to 45 with COVID-19, enrolled during active disease. The sequenced sample consisted of peripheral blood.

The CDR3 nucleotides read TGTGCCAGCAGCACGGTAGGGGTATCGTATGGCTACACCTTC. This gives the protein CASSTVGVSYGYTF. V gene TRBV7-2 combines with J gene TRBJ1-2; the D gene is possibly TRBD1 (5 bases). In germline, CDR1 is SGHTA, CDR2 FQGNSA. Trimming cost V 5 bases and J 5 bases, with 15 bases left between them. CDR3 length: 14 amino acids.